This is a list of T cell receptor beta chains from one sample in a study of cytomegalovirus exposure and HLA in healthy donors. The data were produced by immunoSEQ multiplex PCR, yet TCRdb's version contains in-frame clones alone and is incomplete. The table shows 150,000 to 200,000 clones, with 60% to 80% occurring only once. The sequenced material came from PBMCs. These TCRs come from a man aged 18 to 30 in good health and CMV-seropositive. Both conserved end residues are part of each CDR3. D genes are given only for firm matches. Rows may omit the clone size; those that give it use once, few, many or a size class.

CDR3,DNA,J,D,size,V
CASSYRRQGVPSEAFF,TGTGCCAGCAGTTACAGAAGGCAGGGGGTACCTAGTGAAGCTTTCTTT,TRBJ1-1,TRBD1,.,TRBV6-5
CASSSTAPFSGANVLTF,TGTGCCAGCTCGTCGACAGCTCCCTTCTCTGGGGCCAACGTCCTGACTTTC,TRBJ2-6,.,.,TRBV18
CASGSGGRETQYF,TGTGCTAGTGGTTCGGGGGGGCGGGAGACCCAGTACTTC,TRBJ2-5,TRBD2,once,TRBV12-5
CASSQYDSHTQYF,TGCGCCAGCAGCCAATACGACTCGCATACGCAGTATTTT,TRBJ2-3,.,once,TRBV4-1
CASIGDRMNTEAFF,TGTGCCAGTATAGGGGACAGGATGAACACTGAAGCTTTCTTT,TRBJ1-1,TRBD1,once,TRBV19
CASSLAGQGDGYTF,TGTGCCAGCAGCTTAGCGGGACAGGGCGACGGCTACACCTTC,TRBJ1-2,TRBD1,.,TRBV7-9
CAWRASGDGDGAFF,TGTGCCTGGAGAGCCTCAGGGGATGGTGACGGAGCTTTCTTT,TRBJ1-1,.,.,TRBV30
CASSPDITRVNYGYTF,TGTGCCAGCAGTCCCGACATAACTAGGGTAAACTATGGCTACACCTTC,TRBJ1-2,.,.,TRBV5-4
CASRALADNTGELFF,TGCGCCAGCAGAGCCCTAGCGGATAACACCGGGGAGCTGTTTTTT,TRBJ2-2,TRBD2,few,TRBV10-1
CASSRQVLNSPLHF,TGTGCCAGCAGTCGACAGGTCCTTAATTCACCCCTCCACTTT,TRBJ1-6,.,.,TRBV6-5
CASSPGGVSTDTQYF,TGTGCCAGCAGCCCCGGGGGGGTTAGCACAGATACGCAGTATTTT,TRBJ2-3,TRBD2,few,TRBV9
CATGQGADTIYF,TGTGCCACCGGACAGGGCGCGGACACCATATATTTT,TRBJ1-3,TRBD1,.,TRBV19
CASSFRAGEKAGELFF,TGTGCCAGCAGCTTCAGAGCGGGAGAGAAAGCCGGGGAGCTGTTTTTT,TRBJ2-2,TRBD2,.,TRBV7-8
CASSVDQNTGELFF,TGTGCCAGCAGTGTAGATCAGAACACCGGGGAGCTGTTTTTT,TRBJ2-2,.,.,TRBV25-1
CASSLARGWGTEAFF,TGCGCCAGCAGCTTGGCCAGGGGGTGGGGCACTGAAGCTTTCTTT,TRBJ1-1,TRBD1,few,TRBV5-1
CASRTEGSNYGYTF,TGTGCCAGCAGAACCGAGGGTTCCAACTATGGCTACACCTTC,TRBJ1-2,.,.,TRBV6-5
CASEKGEYQETQYF,TGTGCCAGCGAGAAGGGGGAGTACCAAGAGACCCAGTACTTC,TRBJ2-5,.,.,TRBV2
CASSLFLDTQYF,TGTGCCAGCAGCCTATTTCTGGATACGCAGTATTTT,TRBJ2-3,.,few,TRBV5-4
CASSLGGDRGSDTQYF,TGTGCCAGCAGCTTGGGTGGGGACAGGGGGTCAGATACGCAGTATTTT,TRBJ2-3,TRBD1,.,TRBV5-4
CASSIPGQLMNTEAFF,TGTGCCAGTAGTATTCCGGGACAGCTAATGAACACTGAAGCTTTCTTT,TRBJ1-1,TRBD1,.,TRBV19
CASSDSYQPQHF,TGTGCCAGCAGTGATTCGTATCAGCCCCAGCATTTT,TRBJ1-5,.,once,TRBV2
CATLQRAGYGYTF,TGTGCCACCTTACAGAGGGCGGGCTATGGCTACACCTTC,TRBJ1-2,.,.,TRBV2
CASSSGGSAFF,TGTGCCAGCAGCTCAGGGGGTTCGGCTTTCTTT,TRBJ1-1,TRBD1,.,TRBV7-9
CASSLRQGGWTEAFF,TGTGCCAGCAGTTTGAGGCAGGGGGGTTGGACTGAAGCTTTCTTT,TRBJ1-1,TRBD1,.,TRBV28
CASSLSTGTGNTIYF,TGTGCCAGCAGTTTATCTACGGGAACTGGAAACACCATATATTTT,TRBJ1-3,.,.,TRBV27
CASSQGLGDTEAFF,TGCGCCAGCAGCCAAGGATTGGGAGACACTGAAGCTTTCTTT,TRBJ1-1,.,.,TRBV4-1
CASTPPKDGGNEQFF,TGTGCCAGCACACCACCCAAAGACGGGGGCAATGAGCAGTTCTTC,TRBJ2-1,.,.,TRBV6-1
CASSPAKDRGLDSEAFF,TGTGCCAGCTCACCAGCTAAAGACAGGGGTCTAGACTCTGAAGCTTTCTTT,TRBJ1-1,TRBD1,.,TRBV18
CASSVLQGRGGNYGYTF,TGTGCCAGCAGCGTCCTCCAGGGGCGGGGGGGTAACTATGGCTACACCTTC,TRBJ1-2,.,once,TRBV9
CASSSLLQGMRSPLHF,TGTGCCAGCAGCTCTCTATTACAGGGGATGAGGTCACCCCTCCACTTT,TRBJ1-6,TRBD1,.,TRBV5-6
CASSKGTGQVNTEAFF,TGTGCCAGCAGCAAAGGGACAGGGCAGGTGAACACTGAAGCTTTCTTT,TRBJ1-1,TRBD1,.,TRBV11-2
CASSLRDSLSNTIYF,TGTGCCAGCAGTCTTCGGGACAGCCTATCAAACACCATATATTTT,TRBJ1-3,TRBD1,.,TRBV7-9
CASSQGGVNYGYTF,TGCGCCAGCAGCCAAGGGGGGGTCAACTATGGCTACACCTTC,TRBJ1-2,.,once,TRBV4-1
CASSRGTGKADTQYF,TGTGCCAGCAGCCGCGGGACAGGGAAAGCAGATACGCAGTATTTT,TRBJ2-3,TRBD1,.,TRBV5-6
CASSPTTGSTFNYGYTF,TGTGCCAGCTCACCTACGACAGGGTCCACGTTTAACTATGGCTACACCTTC,TRBJ1-2,TRBD1,.,TRBV18
CAWSVGQPNEKLFF,TGTGCCTGGAGTGTAGGACAGCCCAATGAAAAACTGTTTTTT,TRBJ1-4,.,.,TRBV30
CASSSRGDIYGYTF,TGCGCCAGCAGCTCCAGGGGAGATATCTATGGCTACACCTTC,TRBJ1-2,.,.,TRBV5-1
CASSSPPRLAGGFTGELFF,TGTGCCAGCAGTTCCCCTCCGAGACTAGCGGGGGGATTTACCGGGGAGCTGTTTTTT,TRBJ2-2,TRBD2,.,TRBV28
CASSFFSSGNTIYF,TGTGCCAGCAGTTTTTTCTCCTCTGGAAACACCATATATTTT,TRBJ1-3,.,.,TRBV28
CASSRPGAGSDTQYF,TGTGCCAGTAGCCGCCCAGGGGCAGGGAGTGATACGCAGTATTTT,TRBJ2-3,.,.,TRBV19
CACTRLPNYGYTF,TGTGCCTGCACCAGGCTCCCAAACTATGGCTACACCTTC,TRBJ1-2,.,once,TRBV30
CASWSGTDNTEAFF,TGTGCCAGCTGGTCCGGGACTGACAACACTGAAGCTTTCTTT,TRBJ1-1,.,.,TRBV6-5